This T cell receptor beta chain was identified in a study of T cells in Graves' hyperthyroidism and ophthalmopathy. Whole-study context: Blood was drawn when the patient was first diagnosed and still untreated. Findings and limits, study-wide: In the blood, most expanded thyroid clonotypes above 0.001 appeared as well. Model predictions of ophthalmopathy came a median about six months before onset.

Remarks on this clonotype: The antigen remains undetermined.

RNA transcripts served as the template for amplifying TCR beta CDR3 regions. HTBI primers were used for first-round RT-PCR of the TCR CDR3. One entry per CDR3 protein, called by TCRdb with MiXCR from the multiplex PCR reads. Of over 500,000 distinct CDR3 sequences in the sample, approximately 17% are singletons; the top ten hold 17%. This CDR3 region has 12 residues. Germline CDR1 SGHDT, CDR2 YYEEEE. V shed 5 bases and J shed 2 bases, with 7 bases lying between them. Active moderate-to-severe ophthalmopathy, Clinical Activity Score at least 3, NOSPECS at least 4, under 3 months' duration. Sequenced material: blood. This TCR derives from a woman under 30 with Graves' ophthalmopathy. This sequence joins TRBV5-6 and TRBJ1-2; D remains ambiguous. The CDR3 nucleotides are TGTGCCAGCAGTCCGCTAAACTATGGCTACACCTTC. Translation gives CASSPLNYGYTF. Drawing the rest from reference TRBV5-6 and TRBJ1-2, the complete variable domain is DAGVTQSPTHLIKTRGQQVTLRCSPKSGHDTVSWYQQALGQGPQFIFQYYEEEERQRGNFPDRFSGHQFPNYSSELNVNALLLGDSALYLCASSPLNYGYTFGSGTRLTVV.